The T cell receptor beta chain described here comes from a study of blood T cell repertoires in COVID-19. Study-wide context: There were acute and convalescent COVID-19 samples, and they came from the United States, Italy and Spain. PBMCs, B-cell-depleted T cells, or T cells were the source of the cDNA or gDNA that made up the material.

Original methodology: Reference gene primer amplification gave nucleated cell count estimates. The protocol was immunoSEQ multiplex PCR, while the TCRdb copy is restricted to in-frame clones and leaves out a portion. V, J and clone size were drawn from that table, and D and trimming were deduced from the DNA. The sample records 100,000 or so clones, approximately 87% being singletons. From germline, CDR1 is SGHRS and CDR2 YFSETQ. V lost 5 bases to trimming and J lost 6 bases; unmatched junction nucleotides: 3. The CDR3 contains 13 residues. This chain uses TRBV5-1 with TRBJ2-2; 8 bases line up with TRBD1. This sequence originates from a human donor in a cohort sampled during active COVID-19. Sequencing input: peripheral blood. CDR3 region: CASRGQEAGELFF. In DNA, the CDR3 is TGCGCCAGCAGGGGACAGGAGGCCGGGGAGCTGTTTTTT.